This entry lists 11 T cell receptor beta chains sequenced from one sample in a study of T cell responses to AZD1222 COVID-19 vaccine (dated by TCRdb to about 2021). The time point label of this sample denotes: baseline before first vaccination. The library relied on the immunoSEQ multiplex PCR assay. TCRdb carries this immuneACCESS record with in-frame sequences only. Its versions omit some clonotypes, under half of them owing to an unresolved V gene in the studies checked, with the rest unexplained. For this sample the table gives 150,000 to 200,000 clones, of which about 92% were detected only once. Roughly 1% of the sample is in the top ten clones. The specimen was peripheral blood, collected on day 0 of AZD1222 vaccination. These receptor sequences come from an adult in good health.

The CDR3 region is CASSSKAGDGNQPQHF. The CDR3 bases are TGTGCCAGCAGCTCGAAAGCAGGGGACGGCAATCAGCCCCAGCATTTT. The chain recombines TRBV11-3 with TRBJ1-5; a possible D gene is TRBD1 (6 bases). The ends were cut back, 4 bases at V and 2 bases at J, with 15 bases in the middle. The CDR3 runs 16 residues. Germline values: CDR1 SGHNT, CDR2 YENEEA. Supplemented by reference TRBV11-3 and TRBJ1-5, the full variable domain reads EAGVVQSPRYKIIEKKQPVAFWCNPISGHNTLYWYLQNLGQGPELLIRYENEEAVDDSQLPKDRFSAERLKGVDSTLKIQPAELGDSAVYLCASSSKAGDGNQPQHFGDGTRLSIL.

This chain joins TRBV29-1 and TRBJ1-2; 8 nucleotides line up with TRBD1. This CDR3 has 14 amino acids. The trim removed 6 bases at V and 8 bases at J, leaving 14 bases unmatched. Germline-derived CDR1 and CDR2 are SQVTM and ANQGSEA. The CDR3 reads CSVETGQGGSGYTF. The CDR3, as DNA: TGCAGCGTCGAGACCGGACAGGGAGGCAGCGGCTACACCTTC.

V gene TRBV4-1 combines with J gene TRBJ2-2; 11 nucleotides line up with TRBD1. V gave up 5 bases and J gave up 2 bases; unmatched junction bases: 4. The CDR3 contains 16 residues. Germline V lookup: CDR1 MGHRA, CDR2 YSYEKL. Here the CDR3 reads CASSRTGGLNTGELFF. The CDR3, as DNA: TGCGCCAGCAGCAGGACAGGGGGCCTCAACACCGGGGAGCTGTTTTTT.

The chain has TRBV4-1 and TRBJ2-3, with TRBD2 matching 13 bases. V was pared by 4 bases and J by 3 bases, with 13 bases of the junction left unmatched. The germline V gene has CDR1 MGHRA and CDR2 YSYEKL. The CDR3 contains 19 residues. The CDR3 coding sequence is TGCGCCAGCAGCCTTCCACCCGGGACTAGCGGGGCCTCAACAGATACGCAGTATTTT. This translates into CASSLPPGTSGASTDTQYF.

The chain is built from TRBV6-5 and TRBJ2-5, with 10 bases fitting TRBD2. After removal of 1 base from V and 3 bases from J, the junction contained 5 bases not matched to a gene. Germline V CDR1 and CDR2: MNHEY, SVGAGI. This CDR3 contains 16 residues. The CDR3 DNA follows: TGTGCCAGCAGTTACTGGGTAGCGGGGGGCAAAGAGACCCAGTACTTC. Its protein product is CASSYWVAGGKETQYF.

The gene calls are TRBV30 and TRBJ1-5; D remains unclear. Germline V gene lookup returns CDR1 GTSNPN and CDR2 SVGIG (reference sequence). The V end was cut by 7 bases, the J end by 11 bases, with 27 bases between. The length of the CDR3 is 15 residues. CDR3 coding DNA: TGTGCCTTCGTAGTGCAGCAAACAGAGATTGAGGCCCAGCATTTT. It codes for CAFVVQQTEIEAQHF.

This chain joins TRBV3-1 (or the pseudogene TRBV3-2) and TRBJ2-1; 13 nucleotides align to TRBD2. The CDR3 consists of 17 residues. In germline, CDR1 is LGHDT, CDR2 YNNKEL (reference sequence). V gave up 6 bases and J gave up 3 bases; unmatched junction bases: 8. CDR3 nucleotide sequence: TGTGCCAGCAGACCCACTAGCGGGGGGGCAGGCTACAATGAGCAGTTCTTC. This translates into CASRPTSGGAGYNEQFF.

This chain uses TRBV3-1 (or the pseudogene TRBV3-2) with TRBJ2-3; the D is unclear. V was shortened by 1 base and J by 4 bases, with 15 bases between the two germline ends. Germline CDR1 reads LGHDT; CDR2 reads YNNKEL (reference sequence). The CDR3 runs 16 residues. The CDR3 coding sequence is TGTGCCAGCAGCCAAGCGACTTCCTATCCGGCAGATACGCAGTATTTT. This gives the protein CASSQATSYPADTQYF.

The rearrangement joins TRBV3-1 (or the pseudogene TRBV3-2) to TRBJ1-5; D remains unclear. With 1 base removed from V and 5 bases from J, the gap between germline ends came to 12 bases. The CDR3 consists of 15 residues. Germline values: CDR1 LGHDT, CDR2 YNNKEL (reference sequence). The CDR3 DNA follows: TGTGCCAGCAGCCAAGGACAAGCAAGTCATCAGCCCCAGCATTTT. Translated: CASSQGQASHQPQHF.

The CDR3 spells CASSPTGFNYEQYF. The CDR3 DNA reads TGTGCCAGCAGTCCAACGGGGTTTAACTACGAGCAGTACTTC. This rearrangement joins TRBV7-2 to TRBJ2-7, with D tentatively TRBD2 (5 bases). This CDR3 comprises 14 residues. Looked up from germline, CDR1 is SGHTA and CDR2 is FQGNSA. With 6 bases removed from V and 3 bases from J, the gap between germline ends came to 15 bases.

This rearrangement joins TRBV12-3 or TRBV12-4 to TRBJ2-1; D not certain. Trimming removed 7 bases at V and 13 bases at J, with 17 bases between. The CDR3 has 12 amino acids. Here the CDR3 reads CASTPTGPVQFF. In DNA, the CDR3 is TGTGCCAGCACCCCTACGGGCCCTGTACAGTTCTTC.